This T cell receptor beta chain was found in a study of blood T cell repertoires in COVID-19 (dated by TCRdb to the early 2020s). Regarding the complete study: Samples from collaborators originated in the United States, Italy and Spain and spanned both the acute and convalescent phases of COVID-19. The material from the prospective study consisted of cDNA or gDNA derived from T cells, B-cell-depleted T cells, or PBMCs. The dataset comprised deeply sampled blood TCRbeta repertoires from subjects exposed to, actively infected with, or recovered from COVID-19. The repertoires were released in a freely available public database intended as a resource for research on the immune response to SARS-CoV-2. The samples were drawn from the first 160 participants of the ongoing ImmuneRACE study and from about 1,200 subjects provided by 6 global collaborators. The sample metadata nearly always contained a de-identified subject ID, COVID-19 status, age in years and sex. HLA class I and class II types, where available, came from metadata supplied by the sample provider rather than from assay-based typing.

Turning to this clone: Its antigen is currently not known. Base qualities were left out, and no much larger clone turns up one base away.

TCRbeta CDR3 regions were amplified from genomic DNA by means of the immunoSEQ Assay, a bias-controlled multiplex PCR. The paper's data handling went like this. Nucleated cell counts per sample were estimated from amplification of reference gene primers within the assay. To quantify the absolute abundance of each unique TCRbeta CDR3 rearrangement, sequence reads were collapsed and filtered. For each sample, productive Simpson clonality was calculated as the square root of Simpson's diversity index across productive rearrangements. The source is immuneACCESS, and TCRdb retained only in-frame sequences with V and J called. Part of the clones is not carried over; for the studies checked, unresolved V genes explain less than half of this, and the remainder is unexplained. V, J and clone size are those of that table, while D and trimming were read from the DNA. This sample comprises more than 250,000 clones, 85% to 90% of them detected only once. The ten largest clones take up roughly 10% of the sample.

What the research found in general, with its limitations: The amount of clinical and demographic metadata varied by source and participant and was provided uncurated.

Participants in the prospective study were aged 18 to 89 years, lived in approximately 26 United States geographic areas, and enrolled through a virtual design. In the prospective study, participants were assigned to cohorts based on the clinical history participants reported in a screening survey and a study questionnaire. For ImmuneRACE Cohort 3, a participant was defined as recovered based on two consecutive negative NP/OP PCR tests, clearance by a healthcare professional, or resolution of symptoms. Each participant in the prospective study had whole blood, serum and a nasopharyngeal or oropharyngeal swab collected by mobile phlebotomists. Prospective study participants could optionally give additional blood draws and questionnaires over an approximately two-month period. Before DNA extraction, blood samples from the prospective study were shipped at room temperature or frozen. For this chain, trimming is 5 bases at the V end and 4 bases at the J end, and the number of junction bases without a gene match is 3. The CDR3 spans 13 residues, from the cysteine through the phenylalanine. CDR3 DNA only is kept here, 39 bases in frame from base 1. The germline V gene gives CDR1 as KGHSH and CDR2 as LQKENI.

This clonotype originated in a woman in her late teens or twenties who had recovered from COVID-19. The rearranged chain carries TRBV18 and TRBJ1-1; 8 central bases correspond to TRBD1. Sequencing input: PBMCs or T cells enriched from blood (not recorded which). The DNA reads as follows: TGTGCCAGCTCAGAGACAGGGGTCACTGAAGCTTTCTTT. Its translation reads: CASSETGVTEAFF.